Presented here are 13 T cell receptor beta chains from one specimen sequenced in a study of T cells in tuberculosis. Produced via immunoSEQ multiplex PCR; TCRdb's table is partial and in-frame only. The sample yields around 39,000 clones, more than 85% seen once. The sample consisted of PBMCs. These receptors were collected from a donor aged 10-35 years with latent tuberculosis or without tuberculosis infection.

This clone was recorded only once. The chain combines TRBV6-5 with TRBJ1-4; a possible D gene is TRBD1 (5 bases). Between the trimmed V and J ends, which lost 10 bases and 8 bases, there was a span of 17 bases. CDR1 MNHEY and CDR2 SVGAGI come from the germline V gene. This CDR3 has 13 amino acids. CDR3 sequence reads: CATSPTGGEKLFF. Here the CDR3 DNA reads TGTGCCACCTCACCGACGGGGGGGGAAAAACTGTTTTTT.

V gene TRBV4-1 combines with J gene TRBJ2-7, with 10 bases lining up with TRBD2. Trimming took 1 base from V and 5 from J; bases not matched to a gene: 5. This CDR3 is 15 amino acids long. Looked up from germline, CDR1 is MGHRA and CDR2 is YSYEKL. The CDR3 sequence: CASSQVSGGPDEQYF. Here the CDR3 DNA reads TGCGCCAGCAGCCAAGTTAGCGGGGGGCCCGACGAGCAGTACTTC.

As regards this clone: Because the CDR3's place on the DNA is in doubt, the DNA is left out and the CDR3 is given as listed by TCRdb. The V gene is TRBV29-1, the J gene TRBJ1-2; the table assigns TRBD1, which was not confirmed against the DNA. The CDR3 sequence runs 18 residues, both termini included. Looked up from germline, CDR1 is SQVTM and CDR2 is ANQGSEA. CDR3 loop: CSAYSCCWGPRTGRGYTF.

The chain recombines TRBV5-4 with TRBJ2-7, with 7 bases matching TRBD2. Unmatched junction bases numbered 7, after V lost 2 bases and J lost 2 bases. The CDR3 has 15 residues. CDR1 SGHNT and CDR2 YYREEE come from the germline V gene (reference sequence). The CDR3 DNA follows: TGTGCCAGCAGCTTCACAAGCGGGGAGACCTACGAGCAGTACTTC. This codes for CASSFTSGETYEQYF. The whole variable domain, remainder taken from reference TRBV5-4 and TRBJ2-7, is ETGVTQSPTHLIKTRGQQVTLRCSSQSGHNTVSWYQQALGQGPQFIFQYYREEENGRGNFPPRFSGLQFPNYSSELNVNALELDDSALYLCASSFTSGETYEQYFGPGTRLTVT.

In DNA, the CDR3 is TGTGCCAGCAGCGTAGACCGCGGGGGTACAGATACGCAGTATTTT. This codes for CASSVDRGGTDTQYF. The rearrangement uses TRBV9 and TRBJ2-3; the match to TRBD2 covers 7 bases. The CDR3 spans 15 residues. The V gene end was trimmed by 0 bases and the J gene end by 3 bases; junction bases not matched to a gene: 4. Germline CDR1 reads SGDLS; CDR2 reads YYNGEE.

The chain uses TRBV7-3 and TRBJ1-2, with 8 nucleotides matching TRBD1. The CDR3 is made up of 16 amino acids. Trimming removed 1 base from V and 2 bases from J; junction bases left unmatched: 6. The germline CDR1 and CDR2 sequences are SGHTA and FQGTGA. The CDR3 sequence is CASSLKWQGANYGYTF. CDR3 bases: TGTGCCAGCAGCTTAAAATGGCAGGGGGCCAACTATGGCTACACCTTC.

This clone was seen more than once but under ten times. The rearrangement joins TRBV2 to TRBJ2-7; D possibly corresponds to TRBD1 (7 bases). Trimming removed 8 bases from V and 1 base from J, with 12 bases in between. The germline V gene encodes CDR1 SNHLY and CDR2 FYNNEI. The CDR3 loop spans 13 amino acids. This CDR3 is CASGRTGSYEQYF. The DNA for the CDR3 is TGTGCCAGCGGGAGGACAGGATCCTACGAGCAGTACTTC.

The rearrangement joins TRBV6-5 to TRBJ1-1; D perhaps matches TRBD1 (5 bases). V lost 2 bases to trimming and J lost 1 base, with 8 bases between them. Germline V gene lookup returns CDR1 MNHEY and CDR2 SVGAGI. The CDR3 spans 14 residues. CDR3 amino acids: CASSYPDRNTEAFF. The DNA of the CDR3 is TGTGCCAGCAGTTACCCTGACAGGAACACTGAAGCTTTCTTT.

This rearrangement joins TRBV5-8 to TRBJ1-6, with D possibly being TRBD1 (5 bases). Looked up from germline, CDR1 is SGHTS and CDR2 is YDEGEE. Trimming stripped 0 bases from V and 7 bases from J, with 11 bases between. This CDR3 region has 15 residues. The CDR3 protein is CASSLVGGTNSPLHF. DNA of the CDR3: TGTGCCAGCAGCTTGGTGGGAGGGACCAATTCACCCCTCCACTTT. Together with reference TRBV5-8 and TRBJ1-6, the CDR3 gives the full variable domain: EAGVTQSPTHLIKTRGQQATLRCSPISGHTSVYWYQQALGLGLQFLLWYDEGEERNRGNFPPRFSGRQFPNYSSELNVNALELEDSALYLCASSLVGGTNSPLHFGNGTRLTVT.

V usage is TRBV29-1 and J usage is TRBJ2-2; the match to TRBD2 covers 12 bases. The CDR3 runs to 15 residues. CDR1 and CDR2 (germline): SQVTM, ANQGSEA. V shed 7 bases, J shed 7 bases, and the junction held 10 bases outside the gene matches. As DNA, the CDR3 is TGCAGCGCTGCTAGCGGGGGGGCGAGGATCGGGGAGCTGTTTTTT. Its translation is CSAASGGARIGELFF.

The chain recombines TRBV7-9 with TRBJ2-3; TRBD1 matches at 7 bases. The CDR3 contains 14 residues. The V gene's germline CDR1 is SEHNR and CDR2 FQNEAQ (reference sequence). Trimming at V came to 5 bases and at J to 2 bases, leaving 4 bases not matched to a gene. Here the CDR3 DNA reads TGTGCCAGCAGCATGGGACAGCCCACAGATACGCAGTATTTT. This codes for CASSMGQPTDTQYF.

This sequence joins TRBV18 and TRBJ1-2; a possible D gene is TRBD1 (5 bases). This CDR3 is 12 amino acids long. From germline, CDR1 is KGHSH and CDR2 LQKENI. Trimming left V 4 bases short and J 7 bases short, with 10 bases between. In nucleotides, the CDR3 is TGTGCCAGCTCACATACCACAGGTGGCTACACCTTC. It specifies CASSHTTGGYTF.

In this sample, this clone turned up once. The chain carries TRBV2 and TRBJ2-3; TRBD2 is a possible D gene (7 bases). There are 15 residues in the CDR3. Germline V gene sequence: CDR1 SNHLY, CDR2 FYNNEI. With 10 bases removed from V and 6 bases from J, the gap between germline ends came to 23 bases. The CDR3, as DNA: TGTGCCACCCGAGGGGGTGGGGGGGCAGCCGATACGCAGTATTTT. It is translated as CATRGGGGAADTQYF.